Below are 15 T cell receptor beta chains sequenced from a single sample in a study of blood T cells in healthy people across ages. With a J-beta primer mix and a sample-barcoded 5' primer, a second PCR ran about 6 to 11 cycles. Using its own MiXCR run on the 5' RACE reads, TCRdb lists one record per CDR3 protein. The sample lists about 580,000 distinct CDR3 sequences, around 48% seen once, with roughly 25% in the top ten. The source material was blood. These receptors were obtained from an elderly man in good health.

The chain has TRBV7-2 and TRBJ2-7, with 8 nucleotides matching TRBD1. CDR3 size: 16 residues. Germline V gene lookup returns CDR1 SGHTA and CDR2 FQGNSA. V was clipped by 3 bases and J by 1 base; unmatched bases: 8. DNA of the CDR3: TGTGCCAGCAGCTTCCCAGGACAGGGATGGTCCTACGAGCAGTACTTC. It is translated as CASSFPGQGWSYEQYF. Supplemented by reference TRBV7-2 and TRBJ2-7, the full variable domain reads GAGVSQSPSNKVTEKGKDVELRCDPISGHTALYWYRQSLGQGLEFLIYFQGNSAPDKSGLPSDRFSAERTGGSVSTLTIQRTQQEDSAVYLCASSFPGQGWSYEQYFGPGTRLTVT.

Worth noting for this clonotype: Possible read error: a much larger clone is one base away. The chain combines TRBV4-3 with TRBJ2-1; the D is unclear. CDR3 length: 12 amino acids. CDR1 and CDR2 from the germline V gene are LGHNA and YSLEER. Here the CDR3 reads CAGSQSYNEQFF. The CDR3 DNA reads as TGCGCCGGCAGCCAATCTTACAATGAGCAGTTCTTC.

This clonotype was recorded a few times. The chain employs TRBV5-6 and TRBJ2-1, with 7 positions matching TRBD2. J lost 4 bases, V lost 0 bases, and 4 bases had no gene match. Germline V lookup: CDR1 SGHDT, CDR2 YYEEEE. The CDR3 is 15 amino acids. Here the CDR3 reads CASSLVAGLYNEQFF. The CDR3 DNA sequence: TGTGCCAGCAGCTTGGTTGCGGGACTATACAATGAGCAGTTCTTC.

The chain uses TRBV25-1 and TRBJ2-7; 8 nucleotides align to TRBD1. The CDR3 contains 15 residues. Germline V gene sequence: CDR1 MGHDK, CDR2 SYGVNS. The junction had 11 bases not matched to a gene; V was cut back by 7 bases and J by 3 bases. The CDR3 DNA is TGTGCCAGCACCAGACCGGACAGGGTGGGCTACGAGCAGTACTTC. It yields the protein CASTRPDRVGYEQYF.

The chain carries TRBV12-3 or TRBV12-4 and TRBJ2-1; 10 nucleotides line up with TRBD1. TRBJ2-7 explains the end of the DNA better; the J call may be wrong. The CDR3 has 17 residues. The CDR3 coding sequence is TGTGCCAGCAGTTTTGAGGTGGGGGACAGGGGCTACAATGAGCAGTACTTC. It yields the protein CASSFEVGDRGYNEQYF.

The chain uses TRBV29-1 and TRBJ2-1; D gene unclear. Looked up from germline, CDR1 is SQVTM and CDR2 is ANQGSEA. This CDR3 spans 10 amino acids. Trimming removed 7 bases at V and 7 bases at J, with 8 bases between. In DNA, the CDR3 is TGCAGCGGGCAGACTAATGAGCAGTTCTTC. It specifies CSGQTNEQFF.

The chain has TRBV29-1 and TRBJ2-1; TRBD2 aligns across 7 bases. The V segment lost 3 bases and the J segment 8 bases; nucleotides outside the gene matches: 10. The germline V gene has CDR1 SQVTM and CDR2 ANQGSEA. CDR3 length equals 14 residues. The CDR3 protein is CSVEASGASDEQFF. CDR3 in DNA: TGCAGCGTTGAGGCTAGCGGTGCATCAGATGAGCAGTTCTTC.

This clonotype was seen more than once but under ten times. The rearrangement joins TRBV7-8 to TRBJ2-4, with 8 bases that match TRBD1. The CDR3 contains 16 residues. The trim removed 4 bases at V and 8 bases at J, leaving 13 bases unmatched. The germline V gene has CDR1 SGHVS and CDR2 FQNEAQ. CDR3 sequence: CASSSIEGQGRDIQYF. The CDR3 DNA sequence: TGTGCCAGCAGCTCAATTGAAGGACAGGGCCGGGACATTCAGTACTTC.

This rearrangement joins TRBV28 to TRBJ2-7; 8 bases match TRBD2. The junction had 6 bases not matched to a gene; V was cut back by 5 bases and J by 6 bases. The V gene's germline CDR1 is MDHEN and CDR2 SYDVKM. The CDR3 contains 13 residues. CDR3 bases: TGTGCCAGCAGTAACGGGGGGGCCGGCGAGCAGTACTTC. It codes for CASSNGGAGEQYF.

The chain uses TRBV9 and TRBJ2-5, with D tentatively TRBD1 (6 bases). The CDR3 sequence is 13 residues long. Germline CDR1 is SGDLS and CDR2 is YYNGEE. V was cut by 3 bases and J by 1 base, with 7 bases left in between. CDR3 amino acids: CASSATGQETQYF. DNA for the CDR3: TGTGCCAGCAGCGCGACAGGCCAAGAGACCCAGTACTTC.

This clonotype was detected a few times. The CDR3 is CSARDQGPDTQYF. The CDR3 DNA reads as TGCAGTGCTAGAGATCAGGGCCCAGATACGCAGTATTTT. J is TRBJ2-3 and V is TRBV20-1; possible D gene TRBD1, 5 bases. The ends were cut back, 0 bases at V and 4 bases at J, with 8 bases in the middle. Germline V gives CDR1 DFQATT, CDR2 SNEGSKA (reference sequence). There are 13 residues in the CDR3.

This clonotype was counted only a few times. This sequence joins TRBV11-2 and TRBJ1-1; D remains unclear. Trimming took 5 bases from V and 2 from J, leaving 9 bases between them. CDR3 size: 13 residues. Germline V gene lookup returns CDR1 SGHAT and CDR2 FQNNGV. The CDR3 DNA sequence: TGTGCCAGCAGCATTCAGGTAAACACTGAAGCTTTCTTT. It codes for CASSIQVNTEAFF. Combining the CDR3 with reference TRBV11-2 and TRBJ1-1 gives the whole variable domain EAGVAQSPRYKIIEKRQSVAFWCNPISGHATLYWYQQILGQGPKLLIQFQNNGVVDDSQLPKDRFSAERLKGVDSTLKIQPAKLEDSAVYLCASSIQVNTEAFFGQGTRLTVV.

There are a few counts of this clonotype. This chain uses TRBV20-1 with TRBJ2-1, with no clear D. CDR1 and CDR2 (germline): DFQATT, SNEGSKA (reference sequence). CDR3 length equals 14 residues. Trimming removed 5 bases from V and 0 bases from J, with 11 bases in between. The CDR3 DNA reads TGCAGTGCTGGCCGATCGGGCTCCTACAATGAGCAGTTCTTC. It encodes CSAGRSGSYNEQFF.

The chain employs TRBV20-1 and TRBJ2-7; 9 nucleotides line up with TRBD1. The germline CDR1 and CDR2 sequences are DFQATT and SNEGSKA (reference sequence). The CDR3 consists of 13 residues. J was trimmed by 5 bases and V by 6 bases; bases with no gene match: 8. The CDR3 DNA reads TGCAGTGCCGCAAGGGACAGGGTCCACGAGCAGTACTTC. Translated: CSAARDRVHEQYF.

In nucleotides, the CDR3 is TGTGCCAGCTCACCAGCTAACTACAATGAGCAGTTCTTC. It yields the protein CASSPANYNEQFF. The genes are TRBV18 and TRBJ2-1; D is unresolved. CDR3 length equals 13 residues. CDR1 is KGHSH and CDR2 is LQKENI in the germline V gene. Trimming took off 2 bases at V and 3 bases at J, with 5 bases between the two ends.